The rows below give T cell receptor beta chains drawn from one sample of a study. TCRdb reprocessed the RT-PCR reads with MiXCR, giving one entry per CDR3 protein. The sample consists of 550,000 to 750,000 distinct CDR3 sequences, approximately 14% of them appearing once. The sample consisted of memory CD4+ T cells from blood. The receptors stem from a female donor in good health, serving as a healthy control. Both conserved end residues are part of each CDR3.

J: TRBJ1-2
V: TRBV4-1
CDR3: CASSQDLTTGVYGYTF

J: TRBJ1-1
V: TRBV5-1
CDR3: CASSGGGVLTEAFF

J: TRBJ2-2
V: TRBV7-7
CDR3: CASSLLAGGPSGELFF

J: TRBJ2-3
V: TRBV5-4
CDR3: CASSLEAGSTDTQYF

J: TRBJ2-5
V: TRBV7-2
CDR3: CASSLIATSGETQYF

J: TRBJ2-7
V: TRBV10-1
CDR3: CASSADFYHEQYF

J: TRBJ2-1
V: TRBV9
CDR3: CASSGLAGVNEQFF

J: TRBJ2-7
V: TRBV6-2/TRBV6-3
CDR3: CASSRHGENYEQYF

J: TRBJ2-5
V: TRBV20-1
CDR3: CSAGKRETQYF

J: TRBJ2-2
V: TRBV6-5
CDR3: CASKRGDTGELFF

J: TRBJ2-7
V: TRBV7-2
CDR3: CASSLRTGAYEQYF

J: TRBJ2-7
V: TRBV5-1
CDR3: CASSLSGRGSTYEQYF

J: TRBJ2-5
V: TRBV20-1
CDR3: CSASGPGTPNRETQYF

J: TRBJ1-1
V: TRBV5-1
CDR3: CASSLVWAGDMNTEAFF

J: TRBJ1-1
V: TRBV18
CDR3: CASSPANTGTYTEAFF

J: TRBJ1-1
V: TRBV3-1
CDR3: CASSQDWVALNTEAFF

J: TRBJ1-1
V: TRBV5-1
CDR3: CASSLAGQTNTEAFF

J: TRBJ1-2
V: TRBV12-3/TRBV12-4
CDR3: CASSLNDRGYGYTF

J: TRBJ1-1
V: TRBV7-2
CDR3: CASSLAGIDTEAFF

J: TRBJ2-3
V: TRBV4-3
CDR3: CASSQELFSLAGGRDTQYF

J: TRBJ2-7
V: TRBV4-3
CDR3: CASSQGPGTGNYEQYF

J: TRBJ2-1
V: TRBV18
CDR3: CASSPQGAVSNEQFF

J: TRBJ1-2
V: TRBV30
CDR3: CASKPTGLSGYTF

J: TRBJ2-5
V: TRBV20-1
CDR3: CSAFGGEETQYF

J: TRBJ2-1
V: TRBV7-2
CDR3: CASSLYQGPNEQFF

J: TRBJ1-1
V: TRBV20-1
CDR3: CSARDHSGTEAFF

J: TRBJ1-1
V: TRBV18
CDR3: CASSPLQDTEAFF

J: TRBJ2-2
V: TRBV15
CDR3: CATSRDPTEELFF

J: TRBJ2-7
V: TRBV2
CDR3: CASSATGGLHEQYF

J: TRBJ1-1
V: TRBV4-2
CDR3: CASSQVGGDGDTEAFF

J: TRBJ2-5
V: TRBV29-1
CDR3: CSVESFSGTETQYF

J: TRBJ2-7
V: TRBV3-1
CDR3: CASSHQTYKQYF

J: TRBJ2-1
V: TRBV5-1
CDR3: CASSWSSSGRGDEQFF

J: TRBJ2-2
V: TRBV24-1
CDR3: CATSDYGGELFF

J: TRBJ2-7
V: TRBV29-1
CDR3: CSVSTSYEQYF

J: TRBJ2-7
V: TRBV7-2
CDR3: CASSPQEGSAQYF

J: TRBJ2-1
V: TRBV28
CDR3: CASWSNRDEQFF

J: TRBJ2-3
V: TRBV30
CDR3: CAWASVPLTDTQYF

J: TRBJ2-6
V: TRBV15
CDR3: CATKKGQGSGANVLTF

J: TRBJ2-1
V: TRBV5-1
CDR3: CASSTTDQGNEQFF

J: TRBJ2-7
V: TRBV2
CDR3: CASQVAGVHEQYF

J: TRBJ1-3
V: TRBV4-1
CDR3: CASSQEFEGARNTIYF

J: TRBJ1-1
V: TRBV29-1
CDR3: CSVVWLMNTEAFF

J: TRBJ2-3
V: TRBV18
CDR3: CASSPGMRDTQYF

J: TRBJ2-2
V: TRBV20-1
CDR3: CSARQLAGAGELFF

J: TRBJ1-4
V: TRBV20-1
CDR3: CSAVPGQGNEKLFF

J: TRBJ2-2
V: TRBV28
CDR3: CASTLAGGPTGELFF

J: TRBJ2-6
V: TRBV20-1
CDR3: CSAIVPGTGANVLTF

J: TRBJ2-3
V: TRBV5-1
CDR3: CASSTSGSLTDTQYF

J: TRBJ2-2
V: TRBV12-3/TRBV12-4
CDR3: CASSLGAGQGVGELFF

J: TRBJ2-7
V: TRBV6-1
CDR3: CASSEEHLSYEQYF

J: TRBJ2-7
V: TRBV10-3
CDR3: CAISAAGGPREQYF

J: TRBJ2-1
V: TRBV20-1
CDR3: CSARDSGQGVLSEQFF

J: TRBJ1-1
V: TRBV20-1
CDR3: CSARVPPRNRDTEAFF

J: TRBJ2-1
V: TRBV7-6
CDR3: CASSSPDQGSETYEQFF

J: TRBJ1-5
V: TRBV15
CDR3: CATQYRRGMYSNQPQHF

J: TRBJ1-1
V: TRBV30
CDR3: CAWSVNRGTEAFF

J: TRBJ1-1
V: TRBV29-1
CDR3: CSVEEGGGTEAFF

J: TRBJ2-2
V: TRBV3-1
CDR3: CASSQAAAGGELFF